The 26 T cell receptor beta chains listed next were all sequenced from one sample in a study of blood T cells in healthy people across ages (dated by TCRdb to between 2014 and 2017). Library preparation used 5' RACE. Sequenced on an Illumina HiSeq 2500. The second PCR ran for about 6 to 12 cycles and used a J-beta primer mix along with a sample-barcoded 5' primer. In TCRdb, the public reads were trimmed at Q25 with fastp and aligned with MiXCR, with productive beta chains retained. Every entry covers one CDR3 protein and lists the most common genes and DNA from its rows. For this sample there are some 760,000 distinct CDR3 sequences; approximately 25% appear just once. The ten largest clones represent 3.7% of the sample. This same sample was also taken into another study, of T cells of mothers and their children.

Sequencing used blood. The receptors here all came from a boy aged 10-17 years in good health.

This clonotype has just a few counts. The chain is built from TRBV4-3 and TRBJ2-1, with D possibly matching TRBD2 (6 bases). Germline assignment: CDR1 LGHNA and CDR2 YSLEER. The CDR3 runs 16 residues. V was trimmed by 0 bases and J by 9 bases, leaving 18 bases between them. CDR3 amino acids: CASSQEGGLGAVEQFF. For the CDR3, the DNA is TGCGCCAGCAGCCAAGAAGGAGGGCTAGGCGCGGTTGAGCAGTTCTTC.

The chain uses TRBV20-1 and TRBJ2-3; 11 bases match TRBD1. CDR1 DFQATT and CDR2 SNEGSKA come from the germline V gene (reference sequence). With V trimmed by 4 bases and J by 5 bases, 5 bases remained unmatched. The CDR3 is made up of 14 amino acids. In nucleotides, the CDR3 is TGCAGTGCTACGGACAGGGGGCGGGGAGATACGCAGTATTTT. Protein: CSATDRGRGDTQYF.

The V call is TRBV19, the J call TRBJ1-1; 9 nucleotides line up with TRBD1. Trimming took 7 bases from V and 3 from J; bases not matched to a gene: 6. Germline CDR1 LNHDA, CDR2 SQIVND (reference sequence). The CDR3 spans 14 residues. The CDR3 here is CASTPTGGYTEAFF. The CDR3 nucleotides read TGTGCCAGTACCCCGACAGGGGGGTACACTGAAGCTTTCTTT.

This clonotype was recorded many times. The CDR3 loop reads CASSLDADRGQETQYF. CDR3 bases: TGTGCCAGCAGCTTAGACGCGGACAGGGGGCAGGAGACCCAGTACTTC. The rearrangement uses TRBV11-2 and TRBJ2-5; 11 nucleotides align to TRBD1. The CDR3 has 16 residues. Trimming at V came to 0 bases and at J to 5 bases, leaving 5 bases not matched to a gene. Germline-derived CDR1 and CDR2 are SGHAT and FQNNGV.

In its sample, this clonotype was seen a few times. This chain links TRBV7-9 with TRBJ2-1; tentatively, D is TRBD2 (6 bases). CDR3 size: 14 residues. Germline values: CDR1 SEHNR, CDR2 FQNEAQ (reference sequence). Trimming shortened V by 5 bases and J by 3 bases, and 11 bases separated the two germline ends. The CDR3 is CASSRAGFYNEQFF. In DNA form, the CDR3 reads TGTGCCAGCAGCAGGGCGGGGTTCTACAATGAGCAGTTCTTC.

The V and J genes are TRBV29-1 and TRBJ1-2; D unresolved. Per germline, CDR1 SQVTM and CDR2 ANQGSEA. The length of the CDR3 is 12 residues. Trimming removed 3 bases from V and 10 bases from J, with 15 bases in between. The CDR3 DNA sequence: TGCAGCGTTGAGTTCCTGGGGATGGACTACACCTTC. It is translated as CSVEFLGMDYTF. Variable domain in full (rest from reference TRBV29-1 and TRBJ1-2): SAVISQKPSRDICQRGTSLTIQCQVDSQVTMMFWYRQQPGQSLTLIATANQGSEATYESGFVIDKFPISRPNLTFSTLTVSNMSPEDSSIYLCSVEFLGMDYTFGSGTRLTVV.

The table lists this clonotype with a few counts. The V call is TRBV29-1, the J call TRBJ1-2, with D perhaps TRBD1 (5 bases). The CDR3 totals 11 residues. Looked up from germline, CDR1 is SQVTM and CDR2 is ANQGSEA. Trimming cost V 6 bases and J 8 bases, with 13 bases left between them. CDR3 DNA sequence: TGCAGCGTCGAGGGACCCAGGGGCTACACCTTC. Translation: CSVEGPRGYTF.

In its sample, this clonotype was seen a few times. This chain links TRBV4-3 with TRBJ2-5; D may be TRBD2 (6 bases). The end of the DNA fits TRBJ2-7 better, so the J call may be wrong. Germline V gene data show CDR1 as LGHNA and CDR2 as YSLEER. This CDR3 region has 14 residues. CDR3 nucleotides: TGCGCCAGCAGCCAAGCGGAGGGTTCCTACGAGCAGTACTTC. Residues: CASSQAEGSYEQYF.

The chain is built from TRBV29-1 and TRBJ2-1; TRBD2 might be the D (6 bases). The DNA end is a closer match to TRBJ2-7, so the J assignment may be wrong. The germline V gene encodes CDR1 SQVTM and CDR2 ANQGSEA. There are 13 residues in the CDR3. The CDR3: CSAYPGGSYEQYF. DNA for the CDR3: TGCAGCGCGTACCCCGGGGGTTCCTACGAGCAGTACTTC.

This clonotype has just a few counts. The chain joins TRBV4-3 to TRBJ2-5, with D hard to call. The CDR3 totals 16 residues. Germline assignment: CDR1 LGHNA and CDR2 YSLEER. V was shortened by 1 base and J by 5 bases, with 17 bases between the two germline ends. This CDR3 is CASSQGWHPRTETQYF. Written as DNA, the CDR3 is TGCGCCAGCAGCCAAGGTTGGCACCCTCGTACGGAGACCCAGTACTTC.

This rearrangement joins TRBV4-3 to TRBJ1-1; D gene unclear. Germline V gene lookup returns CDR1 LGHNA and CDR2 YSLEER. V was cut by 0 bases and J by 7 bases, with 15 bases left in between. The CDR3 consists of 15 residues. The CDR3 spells CASSQDRSSRDEAFF. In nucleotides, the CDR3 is TGCGCCAGCAGCCAAGATCGAAGCAGCCGGGATGAAGCTTTCTTT.

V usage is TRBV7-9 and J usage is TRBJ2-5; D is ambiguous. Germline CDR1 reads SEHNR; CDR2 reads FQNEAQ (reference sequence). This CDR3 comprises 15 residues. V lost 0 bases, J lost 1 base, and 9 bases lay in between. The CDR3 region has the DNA TGTGCCAGCAGCTTAGCGCACAGACGCCAAGAGACCCAGTACTTC. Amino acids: CASSLAHRRQETQYF.

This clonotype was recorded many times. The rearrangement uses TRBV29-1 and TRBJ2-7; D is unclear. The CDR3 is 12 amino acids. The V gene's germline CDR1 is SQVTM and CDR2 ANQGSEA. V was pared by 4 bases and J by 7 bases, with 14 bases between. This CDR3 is CSVGDRVGEQYF. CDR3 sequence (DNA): TGCAGCGTTGGAGATAGGGTGGGAGAGCAGTACTTC.

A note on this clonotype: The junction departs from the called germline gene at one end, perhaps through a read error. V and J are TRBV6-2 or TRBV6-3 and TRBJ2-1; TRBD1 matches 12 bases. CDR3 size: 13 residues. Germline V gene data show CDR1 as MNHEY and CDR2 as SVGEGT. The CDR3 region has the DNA TGTGCCAGCAGTTACATGGGACAGGGGGCCGAGATCTTC. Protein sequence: CASSYMGQGAEIF.

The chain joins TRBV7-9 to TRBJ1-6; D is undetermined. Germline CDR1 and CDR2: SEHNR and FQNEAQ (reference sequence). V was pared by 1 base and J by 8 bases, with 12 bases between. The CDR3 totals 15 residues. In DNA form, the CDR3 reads TGTGCCAGCAGCTTAGAGGGCTTCTTGGATTCACCCCTCCACTTT. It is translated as CASSLEGFLDSPLHF.

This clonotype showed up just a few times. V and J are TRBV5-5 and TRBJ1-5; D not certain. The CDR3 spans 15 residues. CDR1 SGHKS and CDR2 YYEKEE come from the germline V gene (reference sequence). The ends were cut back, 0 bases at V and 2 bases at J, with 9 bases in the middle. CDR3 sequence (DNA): TGTGCCAGCAGCTTGGGCACGCTAGGCAATCAGCCCCAGCATTTT. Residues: CASSLGTLGNQPQHF.

CDR3 in DNA: TGCAGTGCTAGAGAAGTTGGACAGATGAACACTGAAGCTTTCTTT. Translated: CSAREVGQMNTEAFF. This sequence joins TRBV20-1 and TRBJ1-1, with D maybe TRBD1 (6 bases). The V end lost 0 bases, the J end lost 0 bases, and 11 bases lay between the germline ends. The CDR3 is made up of 15 amino acids. CDR1 DFQATT and CDR2 SNEGSKA come from the germline V gene (reference sequence).

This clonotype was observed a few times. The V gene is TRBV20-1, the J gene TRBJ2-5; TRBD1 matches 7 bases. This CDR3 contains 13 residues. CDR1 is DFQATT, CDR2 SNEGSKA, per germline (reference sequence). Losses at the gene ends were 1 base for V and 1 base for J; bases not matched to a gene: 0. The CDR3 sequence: CSARGTGQETQYF. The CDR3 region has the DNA TGCAGTGCTAGAGGGACAGGCCAAGAGACCCAGTACTTC.

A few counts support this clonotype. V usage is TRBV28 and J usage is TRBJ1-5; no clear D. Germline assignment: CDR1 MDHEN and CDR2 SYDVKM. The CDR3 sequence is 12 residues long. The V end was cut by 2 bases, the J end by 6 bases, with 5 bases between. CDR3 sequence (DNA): TGTGCCAGCAGTTTACGTATTCAGCCCCAGCATTTT. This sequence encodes CASSLRIQPQHF.

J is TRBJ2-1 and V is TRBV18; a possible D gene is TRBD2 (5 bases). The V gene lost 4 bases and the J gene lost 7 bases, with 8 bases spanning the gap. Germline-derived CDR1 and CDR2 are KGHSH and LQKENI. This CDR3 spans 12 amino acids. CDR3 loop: CASSHPGNEQFF. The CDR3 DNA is TGTGCCAGCTCACACCCGGGGAATGAGCAGTTCTTC.

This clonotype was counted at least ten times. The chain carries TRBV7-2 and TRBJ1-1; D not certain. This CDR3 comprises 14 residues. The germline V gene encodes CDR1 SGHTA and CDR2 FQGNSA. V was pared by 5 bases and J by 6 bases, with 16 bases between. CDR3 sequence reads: CASSLRNGRAEAFF. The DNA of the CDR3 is TGTGCCAGCAGCCTAAGGAACGGGAGGGCTGAAGCTTTCTTT. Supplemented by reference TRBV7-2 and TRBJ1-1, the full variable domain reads GAGVSQSPSNKVTEKGKDVELRCDPISGHTALYWYRQSLGQGLEFLIYFQGNSAPDKSGLPSDRFSAERTGGSVSTLTIQRTQQEDSAVYLCASSLRNGRAEAFFGQGTRLTVV.

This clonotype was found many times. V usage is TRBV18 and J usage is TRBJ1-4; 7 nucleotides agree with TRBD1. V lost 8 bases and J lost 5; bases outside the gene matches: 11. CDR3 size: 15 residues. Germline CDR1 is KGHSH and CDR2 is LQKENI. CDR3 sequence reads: CASSPNRGGNEKLFF. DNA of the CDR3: TGTGCCAGCAGTCCAAACAGGGGCGGGAATGAAAAACTGTTTTTT.

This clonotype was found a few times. This CDR3 is CASSYPWCRGDQPQHF. CDR3 bases: TGTGCCAGCAGTTACCCGTGGTGCAGGGGCGATCAGCCCCAGCATTTT. The rearrangement uses TRBV6-2 or TRBV6-3 and TRBJ1-5, with a possible D match to TRBD1 (6 bases). This CDR3 comprises 16 residues. Germline CDR1 is MNHEY and CDR2 is SVGEGT. Trimming left V 2 bases short and J 5 bases short, with 16 bases between.

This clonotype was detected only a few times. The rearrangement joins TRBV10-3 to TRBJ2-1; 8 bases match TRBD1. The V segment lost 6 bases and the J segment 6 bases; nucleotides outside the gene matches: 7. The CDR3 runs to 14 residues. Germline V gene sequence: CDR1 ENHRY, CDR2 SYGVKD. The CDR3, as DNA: TGTGCCATCAGATCAGACAGGGGAACCAATGAGCAGTTCTTC. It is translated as CAIRSDRGTNEQFF.

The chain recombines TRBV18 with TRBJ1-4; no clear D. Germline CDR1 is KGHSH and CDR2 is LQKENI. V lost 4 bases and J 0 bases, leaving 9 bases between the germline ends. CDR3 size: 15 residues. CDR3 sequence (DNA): TGTGCCAGCTCACTGCAGATGGCAACTAATGAAAAACTGTTTTTT. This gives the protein CASSLQMATNEKLFF.

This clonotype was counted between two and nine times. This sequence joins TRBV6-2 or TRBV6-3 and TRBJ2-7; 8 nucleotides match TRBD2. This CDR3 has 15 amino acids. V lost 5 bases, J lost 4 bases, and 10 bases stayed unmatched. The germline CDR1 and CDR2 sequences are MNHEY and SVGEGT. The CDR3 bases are TGTGCCAGCAGTCGGCCCCTGCGGGGGGAATACGAGCAGTACTTC. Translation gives CASSRPLRGEYEQYF.